This passage covers 24 T cell receptor beta chains from one sample sequenced in a study of T cell responses to AZD1222 COVID-19 vaccine. Assay used: immunoSEQ multiplex PCR; TCRdb lists only in-frame clones, some missing. Among approximately 170,000 clones listed, around 91% were seen once. Sequenced here: peripheral blood, sampled on day 0 of AZD1222 vaccination. The receptors here all came from an adult in good health.

The chain links TRBV5-5 to TRBJ1-3; D is unresolved. The germline V gene encodes CDR1 SGHKS and CDR2 YYEKEE (reference sequence). Trimming took 4 bases from V and 0 from J, leaving 8 bases between them. The CDR3 runs 14 residues. CDR3 coding DNA: TGTGCCAGCAGCCACAGTGGCTCTGGAAACACCATATATTTT. This codes for CASSHSGSGNTIYF.

The chain couples TRBV3-1 (or the pseudogene TRBV3-2) to TRBJ2-1; TRBD1 aligns across 10 bases. Per the germline V gene, CDR1 is LGHDT and CDR2 is YNNKEL (reference sequence). V was pared by 1 base and J by 2 bases, with 2 bases of the junction left unmatched. The CDR3 extends over 16 amino acids. In nucleotides, the CDR3 is TGTGCCAGCAGCCAAGTAGGGACAGGGGCCTACAATGAGCAGTTCTTC. It is translated as CASSQVGTGAYNEQFF.

A single count supports this clone. The CDR3: CASSWGKGLAGITGELFF. In DNA form, the CDR3 reads TGTGCCAGCAGCTGGGGAAAGGGACTAGCGGGAATAACCGGGGAGCTGTTTTTT. This chain connects TRBV11-2 to TRBJ2-2; 13 bases match TRBD2. V shed 4 bases, J shed 5 bases, and the junction held 10 bases outside the gene matches. The germline V gene encodes CDR1 SGHAT and CDR2 FQNNGV. The CDR3 has 18 residues.

This clone was detected once. CDR3 loop: CATSGWGEKLFF. DNA of the CDR3: TGTGCCACCTCTGGATGGGGTGAAAAACTGTTTTTT. V and J are TRBV12-3 or TRBV12-4 and TRBJ1-4; the D is unclear. V was pared by 10 bases and J by 7 bases, with 13 bases between. The CDR3 runs to 12 residues.

J is TRBJ2-7 and V is TRBV19; 7 nucleotides align to TRBD2. This CDR3 region has 14 residues. CDR1 and CDR2 from the germline V gene are LNHDA and SQIVND (reference sequence). V lost 1 base to trimming and J lost 3 bases; unmatched junction nucleotides: 3. The CDR3 spells CASSIGAGDYEQYV. Here the CDR3 DNA reads TGTGCCAGTAGTATAGGGGCGGGGGACTACGAGCAGTACGTC.

Concerning this clone: This same CDR3 is encoded by further DNA sequences in the sample. The chain recombines TRBV9 with TRBJ2-6; D possibly corresponds to TRBD1 (6 bases). The V end was cut by 3 bases, the J end by 0 bases, with 7 bases between. The CDR3 is 15 residues long. CDR1 is SGDLS and CDR2 is YYNGEE in the germline V gene. Here the CDR3 reads CASSAQGSGANVLTF. The CDR3 bases are TGTGCCAGCAGCGCACAGGGCTCTGGGGCCAACGTCCTGACTTTC. The full variable domain, rest sourced from reference TRBV9 and TRBJ2-6, is DSGVTQTPKHLITATGQRVTLRCSPRSGDLSVYWYQQSLDQGLQFLIQYYNGEERAKGNILERFSAQQFPDLHSELNLSSLELGDSALYFCASSAQGSGANVLTFGAGSRLTVL.

This chain joins TRBV18 and TRBJ2-7; no firm D call. The CDR3 consists of 16 residues. V shed 0 bases and J shed 4 bases, with 16 bases lying between them. Germline-derived CDR1 and CDR2 are KGHSH and LQKENI. CDR3 region: CASSPPGLGAGYEQYF. CDR3 sequence (DNA): TGTGCCAGCTCACCACCGGGCTTAGGCGCCGGATACGAGCAGTACTTC.

The chain is built from TRBV12-5 and TRBJ1-1; 7 bases line up with TRBD1. CDR1 LGHNT and CDR2 FRNRAP come from the germline V gene. The CDR3 has 16 amino acids. The J segment lost 5 bases and the V segment lost 5 bases, leaving 14 bases of the junction unmatched. CDR3: CASGVRDSAGVTEAFF. The CDR3 DNA sequence: TGTGCTAGTGGTGTCCGGGACAGCGCCGGAGTAACTGAAGCTTTCTTT.

The chain uses TRBV7-9 and TRBJ1-2, with D possibly being TRBD1 (5 bases). This CDR3 has 13 residues. The V end lost 2 bases, the J end lost 4 bases, and 8 bases lay between the germline ends. Germline V CDR1 and CDR2: SEHNR, FQNEAQ (reference sequence). The CDR3 here is CASSLQGGYGYTF. The CDR3 DNA reads as TGTGCCAGCAGCTTACAGGGCGGCTATGGCTACACCTTC.

The chain is built from TRBV3-1 (or the pseudogene TRBV3-2) and TRBJ1-6; D unclear. This CDR3 comprises 17 residues. Trimming took 5 bases from V and 8 from J, leaving 22 bases between them. Per germline, CDR1 LGHDT and CDR2 YNNKEL (reference sequence). In nucleotides, the CDR3 is TGTGCCAGCAGCGAACGTACCGTTCAACCGGCCTATTCACCCCTCCACTTT. Translating it yields CASSERTVQPAYSPLHF.

This clone was seen a single time. The chain combines TRBV5-1 with TRBJ2-2, with no clear D. The CDR3 has 15 amino acids. The V gene's germline CDR1 is SGHRS and CDR2 YFSETQ. Trimming removed 0 bases at V and 6 bases at J, with 12 bases between. CDR3 sequence: CASSLALTLAGELFF. In DNA form, the CDR3 reads TGCGCCAGCAGCTTGGCCCTTACCCTGGCCGGGGAGCTGTTTTTT.

The CDR3 DNA is TGTGCCAGCAGCCAAGAATTAGCGGGACTATCACAAGAGACCCAGTACTTC. Encoded protein: CASSQELAGLSQETQYF. The rearrangement uses TRBV3-1 (or the pseudogene TRBV3-2) and TRBJ2-5; 8 bases fit TRBD2. The CDR3 is 17 amino acids. V shed 0 bases and J 2 bases; nucleotides not matched to a gene: 8. Looked up from germline, CDR1 is LGHDT and CDR2 is YNNKEL (reference sequence).

This clone has just one count. The CDR3 spells CASMGEELYSPLHF. CDR3 nucleotide sequence: TGTGCCAGCATGGGGGAGGAACTTTATTCACCCCTCCACTTT. This chain links TRBV28 with TRBJ1-6; tentative D call: TRBD1 (5 bases). Germline values: CDR1 MDHEN, CDR2 SYDVKM. This CDR3 has 14 amino acids. V shed 7 bases and J shed 8 bases, with 15 bases lying between them.

This clone was counted a single time. The genes are TRBV9 and TRBJ2-5; no firm D call. Trimming shortened V by 0 bases and J by 4 bases, and 7 bases separated the two germline ends. The germline gives CDR1 SGDLS, CDR2 YYNGEE. The CDR3 consists of 13 residues. The CDR3 region has the DNA TGTGCCAGCAGCGTAGATTCCGGAGAGACCCAGTACTTC. It codes for CASSVDSGETQYF.

The gene calls are TRBV4-2 and TRBJ1-4; D is unclear. The ends were cut back, 0 bases at V and 7 bases at J, with 15 bases in the middle. Germline V gene lookup returns CDR1 LGHNA and CDR2 YNFKEQ. The CDR3 loop spans 16 amino acids. The CDR3 DNA reads TGTGCCAGCAGCCAAGATATTTCAGCGATCGGTGAAAAACTGTTTTTT. Residues: CASSQDISAIGEKLFF.

The rearrangement links TRBV27 to TRBJ2-6, with D perhaps matching TRBD1 or TRBD2 (5 bases each). The CDR3 is made up of 22 amino acids. Germline V gene sequence: CDR1 MNHEY, CDR2 SMNVEV (reference sequence). V was clipped by 5 bases and J by 0 bases, with 29 bases between them. CDR3: CASSDRPPGTLFALSGANVLTF. CDR3 coding DNA: TGTGCCAGCAGTGACCGGCCCCCAGGGACGCTGTTTGCACTCTCTGGGGCCAACGTCCTGACTTTC.

The rearrangement joins TRBV19 to TRBJ2-1; no definite D call. The CDR3 consists of 15 residues. Germline V gene lookup returns CDR1 LNHDA and CDR2 SQIVND (reference sequence). V was trimmed by 5 bases and J by 2 bases, leaving 13 bases between them. The CDR3 reads CASSEATVTYNEQFF. The CDR3 coding sequence is TGTGCCAGTAGTGAGGCGACGGTAACCTACAATGAGCAGTTCTTC. Full variable domain (outside the CDR3, taken from reference TRBV19 and TRBJ2-1): DGGITQSPKYLFRKEGQNVTLSCEQNLNHDAMYWYRQDPGQGLRLIYYSQIVNDFQKGDIAEGYSVSREKKESFPLTVTSAQKNPTAFYLCASSEATVTYNEQFFGPGTRLTVL.

This clone was detected once. This chain links TRBV5-4 with TRBJ2-6, with unresolved D. The CDR3 covers 14 residues. Germline V gives CDR1 SGHNT, CDR2 YYREEE (reference sequence). V lost 3 bases to trimming and J lost 0 bases, with 4 bases between them. CDR3 region: CASSSGSGANVLTF. Written as DNA, the CDR3 is TGTGCCAGCAGCTCCGGCTCTGGGGCCAACGTCCTGACTTTC.

The chain carries TRBV27 and TRBJ2-1, with 15 nucleotides matching TRBD2. The CDR3 is 15 amino acids. Germline V gene data show CDR1 as MNHEY and CDR2 as SMNVEV (reference sequence). V dropped 5 bases and J dropped 8; count of bases not matched to a gene: 4. The CDR3: CASSGLAGGEDEQFF. The CDR3 DNA follows: TGTGCCAGCAGTGGACTAGCGGGGGGGGAGGATGAGCAGTTCTTC.

This rearrangement joins TRBV27 to TRBJ2-5; TRBD2 matches 16 bases. CDR1 MNHEY and CDR2 SMNVEV come from the germline V gene (reference sequence). The J segment lost 4 bases and the V segment lost 4 bases, leaving 9 bases of the junction unmatched. The CDR3 runs to 18 residues. CDR3 coding DNA: TGTGCCAGCAGTTCGCCGGGACTAGCGGGGGGGTTTCGAGAGACCCAGTACTTC. Amino acids: CASSSPGLAGGFRETQYF.

The V gene is TRBV27, the J gene TRBJ2-1, with 11 bases fitting TRBD2. Germline V gene sequence: CDR1 MNHEY, CDR2 SMNVEV (reference sequence). Germline trimming cut 3 bases from V and 14 bases from J; bases unmatched to any gene: 12. The CDR3 is 15 residues long. CDR3 loop: CASSFLSGGGMSEFF. CDR3 in DNA: TGTGCCAGCAGTTTCCTTAGCGGGGGGGGAATGAGTGAGTTCTTC.

The V call is TRBV29-1, the J call TRBJ2-3, with 9 bases matching TRBD2. V lost 5 bases to trimming and J lost 6 bases; unmatched junction nucleotides: 9. This CDR3 is built from 14 residues. Germline values: CDR1 SQVTM, CDR2 ANQGSEA. CDR3 loop: CSVRFVLAGDTQYF. In DNA form, the CDR3 reads TGCAGCGTTCGTTTCGTCCTAGCGGGGGATACGCAGTATTTT.

The V call is TRBV7-9, the J call TRBJ2-1; unclear D gene. The germline V and J ends were trimmed by 2 bases and 7 bases, with 15 bases remaining between them. The CDR3 runs to 15 residues. Germline V lookup: CDR1 SEHNR, CDR2 FQNEAQ (reference sequence). The CDR3 protein is CASSLTLVEENEQFF. Written as DNA, the CDR3 is TGTGCCAGCAGCTTAACCCTAGTAGAGGAGAATGAGCAGTTCTTC.

This chain uses TRBV5-6 with TRBJ1-5; TRBD1 matches at 11 bases. CDR3 size: 16 residues. Germline V gene lookup returns CDR1 SGHDT and CDR2 YYEEEE. V gave up 4 bases and J gave up 4 bases; unmatched junction bases: 7. As DNA, the CDR3 is TGTGCCAGCAGCCGCCGGGACAGGGGGATAAATCAGCCCCAGCATTTT. Amino acid sequence: CASSRRDRGINQPQHF.